Listed below are T cell receptor beta chains from one sample, sequenced in a study of beta chain features in type 1 diabetes. Clones were sequenced by immunoSEQ multiplex PCR, and TCRdb holds only the in-frame ones, with some missing. This sample has 330,000 or so clones, with roughly 12% found just once. Input material: naive CD4+ T cells from blood. These receptors originate from a woman aged 18 to 35 with type 1 diabetes. Each CDR3 is given with its conserved first and last residue.

J gene	V gene	CDR3 protein
TRBJ1-4	TRBV15	CATSRMGQYNEKLFF
TRBJ2-1	TRBV7-6	CASSLAYGTSGNNEQFF
TRBJ2-4	TRBV6-5	CASRPLSGEGNIQYF
TRBJ1-2	TRBV15	CATSRPGQYYGYTF
TRBJ2-5	TRBV12-5	CASGFPRETQYF
TRBJ2-1	TRBV9	CASSVGIQAGGTYNEQFF
TRBJ1-2	TRBV2	CASSEVWQGNGYTF
TRBJ2-2	TRBV4-3	CASSKGGNTGELFF
TRBJ2-3	TRBV5-4	CASSLVGRLADTQYF
TRBJ2-5	TRBV7-9	CASSLETGETQYF
TRBJ2-5	TRBV10-3	CAISPGETQYF
TRBJ2-7	TRBV7-9	CASSEGTGREQYF
TRBJ1-2	TRBV9	CASSVAGDGYTF
TRBJ2-1	TRBV4-3	CASSAAGGVHNEQFF
TRBJ2-5	TRBV2	CASRVSEETQYF
TRBJ1-2	TRBV9	CASSPHPRDRDDGYTF
TRBJ1-4	TRBV2	CASRGQGATNEKLFF
TRBJ1-1	TRBV28	CASLTGDTEAFF
TRBJ2-5	TRBV25-1	CASSEYPGIEETQYF
TRBJ2-6	TRBV21-1	CASAKTSKDPGANVLTF
TRBJ2-3	TRBV30	CAWSGLAVTDTQYF
TRBJ2-7	TRBV11-2	CASSQGSQIYEQYF
TRBJ1-2	TRBV7-2	CASSPGTAVGYTF
TRBJ2-5	TRBV19	CASNWGQGETQYF
TRBJ2-1	TRBV6-5	CASSYRGASYNEQFF
TRBJ2-7	TRBV5-1	CASSLTSSRMHEQYF
TRBJ1-2	TRBV7-2	CASSPAGSEGYGYTF